The rows below give T cell receptor beta chains drawn from one sample of a study of T cells of healthy individuals. TCRdb itself ran the 5' RACE reads through MiXCR, one entry per CDR3 protein. The sample includes 60,000 to 70,000 distinct CDR3 sequences, about a sixth of them seen just once. Every receptor here comes from a human donor in good health. CDR3s include the opening cysteine and the closing phenylalanine or tryptophan. The D gene is left open where the match is weak. Expanded clones get a size class; other rows say once, few or many, or leave the size out.

clone size: many
D gene: -
J gene: TRBJ1-3
V gene: TRBV9
CDR3 protein: CASSVESRGEGTIYF
CDR3 DNA: TGTGCCAGCAGCGTAGAGTCAAGGGGAGAAGGCACCATATATTTT

clone size: many
D gene: TRBD1
J gene: TRBJ2-7
V gene: TRBV27
CDR3 protein: CATLSTRDRVGEQYF
CDR3 DNA: TGTGCCACCTTGTCAACCCGGGACAGGGTCGGCGAGCAGTACTTC

clone size: medium-sized
D gene: -
J gene: TRBJ2-6
V gene: TRBV6-4
CDR3 protein: CASSERTGSGANVLTF
CDR3 DNA: TGTGCCAGCAGCGAACGTACGGGGTCTGGGGCCAACGTCCTGACTTTC

clone size: -
D gene: -
J gene: TRBJ2-5
V gene: TRBV7-7
CDR3 protein: CASSTERGWETQYF
CDR3 DNA: TGTGCTAGCAGCACCGAGAGGGGCTGGGAGACCCAGTACTTC

clone size: -
D gene: TRBD1
J gene: TRBJ2-2
V gene: TRBV19
CDR3 protein: CASSADRFGGELFF
CDR3 DNA: TGTGCCAGTAGTGCGGACAGGTTTGGCGGGGAGCTGTTTTTT

clone size: few
D gene: TRBD1
J gene: TRBJ2-1
V gene: TRBV14
CDR3 protein: CASSPLGQGEYNEQFF
CDR3 DNA: TGTGCCAGCAGCCCCCTGGGGCAGGGGGAATACAATGAGCAGTTCTTC

clone size: many
D gene: TRBD2
J gene: TRBJ2-5
V gene: TRBV9
CDR3 protein: CASSGGLAGEETQYF
CDR3 DNA: TGTGCCAGCAGCGGGGGACTAGCGGGAGAAGAGACCCAGTACTTC

clone size: many
D gene: -
J gene: TRBJ1-6
V gene: TRBV2
CDR3 protein: CASSWSLTGPNSPLHF
CDR3 DNA: TGTGCCAGCAGTTGGTCCCTAACAGGGCCCAATTCACCCCTCCACTTT

clone size: many
D gene: TRBD1
J gene: TRBJ2-1
V gene: TRBV20-1
CDR3 protein: CSAGGQGSYNEQFF
CDR3 DNA: TGCAGTGCTGGGGGACAGGGGTCCTACAATGAGCAGTTCTTC

clone size: few
D gene: -
J gene: TRBJ2-7
V gene: TRBV5-5
CDR3 protein: CASSLAGAAYEQYF
CDR3 DNA: TGTGCCAGCAGCTTGGCGGGGGCCGCCTACGAGCAGTACTTC

clone size: few
D gene: -
J gene: TRBJ2-4
V gene: TRBV5-1
CDR3 protein: CASSSSGRDRNIQYF
CDR3 DNA: TGCGCCAGCAGCTCCTCGGGGAGGGACAGAAACATTCAGTACTTC

clone size: many
D gene: -
J gene: TRBJ2-2
V gene: TRBV7-7
CDR3 protein: CASSLAGNTGELFF
CDR3 DNA: TGTGCCAGCAGCTTAGCCGGAAACACCGGGGAGCTGTTTTTT

clone size: -
D gene: -
J gene: TRBJ2-3
V gene: TRBV6-1
CDR3 protein: CASSYAGHLLHTQYF
CDR3 DNA: TGTGCCAGCAGTTACGCGGGACATCTCCTCCATACGCAGTATTTT

clone size: few
D gene: -
J gene: TRBJ2-1
V gene: TRBV7-3
CDR3 protein: CASNQPKPRRYNEQFF
CDR3 DNA: TGTGCCAGCAACCAACCCAAGCCTCGGCGCTACAATGAGCAGTTCTTC

clone size: many
D gene: -
J gene: TRBJ2-7
V gene: TRBV3-1
CDR3 protein: CASSQDPSTYEQYF
CDR3 DNA: TGTGCCAGCAGCCAAGATCCCAGCACCTACGAGCAGTACTTC

clone size: many
D gene: TRBD2
J gene: TRBJ2-1
V gene: TRBV7-8
CDR3 protein: CASTLKREGWKDEQFF
CDR3 DNA: TGTGCCAGCACTCTAAAGCGGGAGGGCTGGAAGGATGAGCAGTTCTTC

clone size: -
D gene: TRBD1
J gene: TRBJ2-1
V gene: TRBV19
CDR3 protein: CASSTGQGYNEQFF
CDR3 DNA: TGTGCCAGTAGTACGGGACAGGGGTACAATGAGCAGTTCTTC

clone size: few
D gene: TRBD1
J gene: TRBJ2-4
V gene: TRBV7-2
CDR3 protein: CASSLVGGQGGGQNIQYF
CDR3 DNA: TGTGCCAGCAGCTTAGTAGGGGGACAGGGAGGAGGCCAAAACATTCAGTACTTC

clone size: many
D gene: TRBD2
J gene: TRBJ2-3
V gene: TRBV29-1
CDR3 protein: CSGGSGSTDTQYF
CDR3 DNA: TGCAGCGGCGGGAGTGGGAGCACAGATACGCAGTATTTT

clone size: many
D gene: -
J gene: TRBJ1-4
V gene: TRBV29-1
CDR3 protein: CSVRDMTEKLFF
CDR3 DNA: TGCAGCGTGCGGGACATGACGGAAAAACTGTTTTTT

clone size: -
D gene: -
J gene: TRBJ1-2
V gene: TRBV7-9
CDR3 protein: CGAGSSALYGYTF
CDR3 DNA: TGTGGGGCTGGGTCATCGGCCCTCTATGGCTACACCTTC

clone size: -
D gene: -
J gene: TRBJ2-3
V gene: TRBV5-1
CDR3 protein: CASSFSQQGTDTQYF
CDR3 DNA: TGCGCCAGCAGCTTCTCCCAGCAGGGCACAGATACGCAGTATTTT

clone size: -
D gene: -
J gene: TRBJ2-7
V gene: TRBV4-2
CDR3 protein: CASSQALTRVSSYEQYF
CDR3 DNA: TGTGCCAGCAGCCAAGCACTAACCCGGGTCTCATCCTACGAGCAGTACTTC

clone size: many
D gene: -
J gene: TRBJ1-2
V gene: TRBV27
CDR3 protein: CASSLKGRDGYTF
CDR3 DNA: TGTGCCAGCAGTCTCAAGGGACGAGATGGCTACACCTTC

clone size: -
D gene: TRBD1
J gene: TRBJ1-2
V gene: TRBV10-3
CDR3 protein: CAISAPGQGCGYTF
CDR3 DNA: TGTGCCATCAGTGCGCCCGGACAGGGCTGTGGCTACACCTTC

clone size: -
D gene: -
J gene: TRBJ2-3
V gene: TRBV5-1
CDR3 protein: CASSFATRGTDTQYF
CDR3 DNA: TGCGCCAGCAGCTTCGCGACTAGGGGCACAGATACGCAGTATTTT

clone size: -
D gene: -
J gene: TRBJ1-1
V gene: TRBV11-2
CDR3 protein: CASSLGGYNTEAFF
CDR3 DNA: TGTGCCAGCAGCTTAGGGGGCTACAACACTGAAGCTTTCTTT

clone size: few
D gene: -
J gene: TRBJ2-2
V gene: TRBV20-1
CDR3 protein: CSARDLGIGDTGELFF
CDR3 DNA: TGCAGTGCTAGAGATTTGGGGATAGGGGACACCGGGGAGCTGTTTTTT

clone size: -
D gene: -
J gene: TRBJ2-7
V gene: TRBV4-3
CDR3 protein: CASSQDPGDTEYF
CDR3 DNA: TGCGCCAGCAGCCAAGACCCAGGAGACACGGAATACTTC

clone size: -
D gene: -
J gene: TRBJ2-7
V gene: TRBV20-1
CDR3 protein: CSADPPRYEQYF
CDR3 DNA: TGCAGTGCTGATCCGCCTCGATACGAGCAGTACTTC

clone size: many
D gene: TRBD2
J gene: TRBJ2-1
V gene: TRBV29-1
CDR3 protein: CSVDRGGGNEQFF
CDR3 DNA: TGCAGCGTTGATCGGGGCGGGGGCAATGAGCAGTTCTTC

clone size: many
D gene: -
J gene: TRBJ1-3
V gene: TRBV19
CDR3 protein: CASGYRTGMHF
CDR3 DNA: TGTGCCAGTGGTTACAGGACCGGTATGCATTTT

clone size: few
D gene: TRBD2
J gene: TRBJ2-2
V gene: TRBV2
CDR3 protein: CASSETSGGRDTGELFF
CDR3 DNA: TGTGCCAGCAGTGAAACTAGCGGGGGGCGGGACACCGGGGAGCTGTTTTTT

clone size: -
D gene: TRBD1
J gene: TRBJ1-3
V gene: TRBV7-9
CDR3 protein: CASSWYRDRGDTIYF
CDR3 DNA: TGTGCCAGCAGCTGGTACCGGGACAGGGGTGACACCATATATTTT

clone size: -
D gene: TRBD2
J gene: TRBJ2-2
V gene: TRBV6-1
CDR3 protein: CASLGTSGSGELFF
CDR3 DNA: TGTGCCAGTCTCGGGACTAGCGGTTCCGGGGAGCTGTTTTTT

clone size: -
D gene: -
J gene: TRBJ2-6
V gene: TRBV4-3
CDR3 protein: CASSQDSNSGANVLTF
CDR3 DNA: TGCGCCAGCAGCCAAGATTCTAACTCTGGGGCCAACGTCCTGACTTTC

clone size: -
D gene: -
J gene: TRBJ2-3
V gene: TRBV7-6
CDR3 protein: CASSLNVGLATDTQYF
CDR3 DNA: TGTGCCAGCAGCTTAAATGTCGGACTTGCCACAGATACGCAGTATTTT

clone size: few
D gene: TRBD2
J gene: TRBJ2-7
V gene: TRBV7-9
CDR3 protein: CASSSKKREGHVEQYF
CDR3 DNA: TGTGCCAGCAGCTCAAAAAAGCGGGAGGGCCATGTCGAGCAGTACTTC

clone size: -
D gene: -
J gene: TRBJ2-1
V gene: TRBV20-1
CDR3 protein: CSARASEDYNEQFF
CDR3 DNA: TGCAGTGCTAGAGCTAGCGAGGACTACAATGAGCAGTTCTTC

clone size: -
D gene: -
J gene: TRBJ2-7
V gene: TRBV7-2
CDR3 protein: CASSDQRNRAYEQYF
CDR3 DNA: TGTGCCAGCAGCGACCAACGGAACAGGGCCTACGAGCAGTACTTC

clone size: -
D gene: TRBD2
J gene: TRBJ2-2
V gene: TRBV9
CDR3 protein: CASSSGGTVNTGELFF
CDR3 DNA: TGTGCCAGCAGTAGCGGGGGGACGGTGAACACCGGGGAGCTGTTTTTT

clone size: many
D gene: -
J gene: TRBJ2-5
V gene: TRBV6-5
CDR3 protein: CASSYSIREGRGIVETQYF
CDR3 DNA: TGTGCCAGCAGTTACTCGATTAGAGAGGGAAGGGGGATTGTTGAGACCCAGTACTTC

clone size: few
D gene: -
J gene: TRBJ1-3
V gene: TRBV29-1
CDR3 protein: CSVETESGNTIYF
CDR3 DNA: TGCAGCGTTGAGACAGAGTCGGGAAACACCATATATTTT

clone size: many
D gene: TRBD2
J gene: TRBJ2-1
V gene: TRBV4-1
CDR3 protein: CASSQGGSGSGEFF
CDR3 DNA: TGCGCCAGCAGCCAAGGGGGTAGCGGGAGCGGGGAGTTCTTC

clone size: few
D gene: -
J gene: TRBJ1-5
V gene: TRBV7-2
CDR3 protein: CASSFGVNQPQHF
CDR3 DNA: TGTGCCAGCAGCTTCGGGGTCAATCAGCCCCAGCATTTT

clone size: few
D gene: -
J gene: TRBJ2-1
V gene: TRBV7-3
CDR3 protein: CASSLNGGQGEQFF
CDR3 DNA: TGTGCCAGCAGCTTAAATGGAGGGCAGGGTGAGCAGTTCTTC

clone size: many
D gene: -
J gene: TRBJ2-7
V gene: TRBV27
CDR3 protein: CASSLFPTDTQREQYF
CDR3 DNA: TGTGCCAGCAGTTTATTTCCGACTGATACTCAACGGGAGCAGTACTTC

clone size: -
D gene: -
J gene: TRBJ1-1
V gene: TRBV2
CDR3 protein: CASSEYSQRGTEAFF
CDR3 DNA: TGTGCCAGCAGTGAATATTCCCAAAGGGGCACTGAAGCTTTCTTT

clone size: -
D gene: TRBD1
J gene: TRBJ1-2
V gene: TRBV5-1
CDR3 protein: CASSSTGVYGYTF
CDR3 DNA: TGCGCCAGCAGCTCAACAGGGGTCTATGGCTACACCTTC

clone size: -
D gene: -
J gene: TRBJ2-2
V gene: TRBV27
CDR3 protein: CASSLSGGPGELFF
CDR3 DNA: TGTGCCAGCAGTTTATCAGGGGGTCCCGGGGAGCTGTTTTTT

clone size: -
D gene: -
J gene: TRBJ2-5
V gene: TRBV6-4
CDR3 protein: CAHTPVTQYF
CDR3 DNA: TGTGCCCACACACCGGTGACCCAGTACTTC

clone size: -
D gene: -
J gene: TRBJ2-4
V gene: TRBV6-1
CDR3 protein: CASTGMELTKNIQYF
CDR3 DNA: TGTGCCAGCACCGGGATGGAGTTAACCAAAAACATTCAGTACTTC

clone size: -
D gene: -
J gene: TRBJ1-3
V gene: TRBV20-1
CDR3 protein: CSARAPADSGNTIYF
CDR3 DNA: TGCAGTGCTAGGGCCCCGGCGGACTCTGGAAACACCATATATTTT

clone size: -
D gene: -
J gene: TRBJ1-5
V gene: TRBV4-1
CDR3 protein: CASSREGGPQPQHF
CDR3 DNA: TGCGCCAGCAGCCGAGAAGGGGGGCCTCAGCCCCAGCATTTT

clone size: many
D gene: -
J gene: TRBJ1-1
V gene: TRBV21-1
CDR3 protein: CASRRRSNTEAFF
CDR3 DNA: TGTGCCAGCAGAAGACGGTCGAACACTGAAGCTTTCTTT

clone size: -
D gene: TRBD2
J gene: TRBJ2-5
V gene: TRBV27
CDR3 protein: CASSMTSGVQETQYF
CDR3 DNA: TGTGCCAGCAGTATGACTAGCGGGGTCCAAGAGACCCAGTACTTC

clone size: -
D gene: TRBD1
J gene: TRBJ2-2
V gene: TRBV18
CDR3 protein: CASSPPGQGADGELFF
CDR3 DNA: TGTGCCAGCTCACCTCCGGGACAGGGGGCTGACGGGGAGCTGTTTTTT

clone size: -
D gene: -
J gene: TRBJ1-1
V gene: TRBV6-2/TRBV6-3
CDR3 protein: CASSYSRRAFF
CDR3 DNA: TGTGCCAGCAGTTACTCGAGGCGGGCTTTCTTT

clone size: -
D gene: -
J gene: TRBJ1-4
V gene: TRBV29-1
CDR3 protein: CSVGGSADEKLFF
CDR3 DNA: TGCAGCGTTGGGGGTTCGGCGGATGAAAAACTGTTTTTT

clone size: -
D gene: TRBD1
J gene: TRBJ1-1
V gene: TRBV19
CDR3 protein: CTSSSWTGGTEAFF
CDR3 DNA: TGTACCAGTAGTTCCTGGACAGGGGGGACTGAAGCTTTCTTT